The subject of this entry is one TCR beta chain. The antigen remains undetermined. The data belong to a study of T cell repertoires in cytomegalovirus infection. Study overall: Public TCR beta signatures provided an indication of both CMV infection and a matching HLA type.

TCRdb passed the reads through MiXCR, listing each CDR3 protein once. This sample has hundreds of thousands of distinct CDR3 sequences, with roughly 43% found just once. The germline V gene encodes CDR1 ENHRY and CDR2 SYGVKD. V shed 8 bases and J 5 bases; nucleotides not matched to a gene: 9. The CDR3 is made up of 14 amino acids. This chain uses TRBV10-3 with TRBJ2-1, with 7 nucleotides matching TRBD2. This TCR came from a human donor in good health (CMV status not recorded). Some clones in this sample may be carry-over from other donors' samples. The material sequenced was cultured PBMCs, taken from culture after CMV antigen stimulation. CDR3 nucleotide sequence: TGTGCCATCGGGGCGGGGGAGAGTAACAATGAGCAGTTCTTC. The encoded protein is CAIGAGESNNEQFF.